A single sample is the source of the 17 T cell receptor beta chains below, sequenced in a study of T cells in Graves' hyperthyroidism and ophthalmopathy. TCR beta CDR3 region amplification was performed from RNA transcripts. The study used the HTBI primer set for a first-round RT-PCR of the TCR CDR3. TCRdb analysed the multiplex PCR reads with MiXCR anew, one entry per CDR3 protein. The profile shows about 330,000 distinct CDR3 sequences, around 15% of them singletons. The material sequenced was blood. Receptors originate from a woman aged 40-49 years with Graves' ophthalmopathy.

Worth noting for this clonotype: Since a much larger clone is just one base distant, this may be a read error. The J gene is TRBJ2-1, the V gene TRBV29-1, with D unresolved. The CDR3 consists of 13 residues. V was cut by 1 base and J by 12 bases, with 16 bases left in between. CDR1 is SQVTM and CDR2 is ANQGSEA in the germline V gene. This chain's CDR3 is CSVEGAILDGQFF. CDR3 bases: TGCAGCGTTGAAGGGGCAATTTTGGATGGGCAGTTCTTC.

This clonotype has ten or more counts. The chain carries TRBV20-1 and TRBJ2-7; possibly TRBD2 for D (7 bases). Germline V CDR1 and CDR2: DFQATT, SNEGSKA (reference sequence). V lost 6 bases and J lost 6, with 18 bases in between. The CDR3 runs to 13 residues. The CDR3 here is CSAGGGRVLEQYF. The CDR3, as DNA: TGCAGTGCGGGGGGGGGGCGAGTACTCGAGCAGTACTTC.

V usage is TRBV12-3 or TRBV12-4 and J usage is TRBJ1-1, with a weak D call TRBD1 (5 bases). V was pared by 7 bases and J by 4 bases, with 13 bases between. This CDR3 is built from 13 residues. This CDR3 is CASIGGVVTEAFF. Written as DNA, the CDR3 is TGTGCCAGCATAGGAGGGGTGGTCACTGAAGCTTTCTTT.

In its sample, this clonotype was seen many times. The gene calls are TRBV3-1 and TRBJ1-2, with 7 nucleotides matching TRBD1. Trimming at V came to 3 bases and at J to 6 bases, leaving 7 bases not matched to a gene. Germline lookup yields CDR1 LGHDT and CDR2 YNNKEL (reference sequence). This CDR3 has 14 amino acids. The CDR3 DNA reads TGTGCCAGCAGCCATAGAGACAGGGTAGATGGCTACACCTTC. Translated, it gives CASSHRDRVDGYTF.

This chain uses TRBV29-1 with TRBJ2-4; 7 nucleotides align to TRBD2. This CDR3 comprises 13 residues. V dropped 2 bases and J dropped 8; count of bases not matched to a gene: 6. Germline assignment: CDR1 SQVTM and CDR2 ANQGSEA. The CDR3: CSVESGRADIQYF. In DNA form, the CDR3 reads TGCAGCGTTGAATCGGGGAGGGCGGACATTCAGTACTTC.

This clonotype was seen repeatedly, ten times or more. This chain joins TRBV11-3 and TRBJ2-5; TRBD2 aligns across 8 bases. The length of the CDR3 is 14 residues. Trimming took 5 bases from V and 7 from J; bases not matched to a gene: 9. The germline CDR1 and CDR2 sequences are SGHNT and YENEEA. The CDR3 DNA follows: TGTGCCAGCAGCGGGACCGGGGGGGAGGGGACCCAGTACTTC. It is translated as CASSGTGGEGTQYF.

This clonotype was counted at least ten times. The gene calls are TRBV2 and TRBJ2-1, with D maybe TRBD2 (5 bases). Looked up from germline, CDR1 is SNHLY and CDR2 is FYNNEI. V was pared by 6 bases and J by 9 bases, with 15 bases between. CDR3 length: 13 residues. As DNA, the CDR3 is TGTGCCAGCAGCCGGACTCTGCTTACTGAGCAGTTCTTC. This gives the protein CASSRTLLTEQFF. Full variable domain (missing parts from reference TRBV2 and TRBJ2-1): EPEVTQTPSHQVTQMGQEVILRCVPISNHLYFYWYRQILGQKVEFLVSFYNNEISEKSEIFDDQFSVERPDGSNFTLKIRSTKLEDSAMYFCASSRTLLTEQFFGPGTRLTVL.

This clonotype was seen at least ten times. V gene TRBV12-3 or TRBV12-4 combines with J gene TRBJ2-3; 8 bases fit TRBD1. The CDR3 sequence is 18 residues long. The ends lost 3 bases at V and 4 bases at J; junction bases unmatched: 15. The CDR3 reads CASSFQFTLTGDADTQYF. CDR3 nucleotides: TGTGCCAGCAGTTTTCAATTTACATTGACAGGGGACGCAGATACGCAGTATTTT.

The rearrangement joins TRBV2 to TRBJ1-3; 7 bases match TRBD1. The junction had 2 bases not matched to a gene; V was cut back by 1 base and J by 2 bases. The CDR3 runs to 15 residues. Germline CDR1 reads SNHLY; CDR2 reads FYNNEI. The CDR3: CASSEETGPGNTIYF. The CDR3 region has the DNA TGTGCCAGCAGTGAAGAGACAGGGCCTGGAAACACCATATATTTT.

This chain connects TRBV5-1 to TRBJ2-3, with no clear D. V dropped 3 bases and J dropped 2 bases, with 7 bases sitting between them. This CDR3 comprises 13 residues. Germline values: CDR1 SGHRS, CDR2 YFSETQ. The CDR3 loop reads CASSSAVTDTQYF. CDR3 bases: TGCGCCAGCAGCTCCGCGGTCACAGATACGCAGTATTTT.

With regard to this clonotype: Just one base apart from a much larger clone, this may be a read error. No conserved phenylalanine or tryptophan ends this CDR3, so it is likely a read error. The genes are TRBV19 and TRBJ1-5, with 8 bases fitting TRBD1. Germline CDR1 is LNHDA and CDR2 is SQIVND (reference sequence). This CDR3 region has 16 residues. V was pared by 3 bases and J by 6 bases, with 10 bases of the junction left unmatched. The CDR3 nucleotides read TGTGCCAGTAGTATGTATTCAGGGGGCTATGGTCAGCCCCAGCATCTT. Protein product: CASSMYSGGYGQPQHL.

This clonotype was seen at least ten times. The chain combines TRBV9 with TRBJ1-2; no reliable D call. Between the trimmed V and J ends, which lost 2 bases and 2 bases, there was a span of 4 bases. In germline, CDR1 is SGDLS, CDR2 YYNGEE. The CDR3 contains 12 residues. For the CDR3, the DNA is TGTGCCAGCAGCGTCCAAAACTATGGCTACACCTTC. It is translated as CASSVQNYGYTF.

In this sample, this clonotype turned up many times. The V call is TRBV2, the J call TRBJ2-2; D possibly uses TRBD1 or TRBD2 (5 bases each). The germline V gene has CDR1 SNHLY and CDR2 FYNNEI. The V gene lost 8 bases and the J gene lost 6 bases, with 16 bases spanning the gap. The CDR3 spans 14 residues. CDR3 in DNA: TGTGCCAGCGGGGCGGAAGGCGGGCCCGGGGAGCTGTTTTTT. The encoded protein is CASGAEGGPGELFF.

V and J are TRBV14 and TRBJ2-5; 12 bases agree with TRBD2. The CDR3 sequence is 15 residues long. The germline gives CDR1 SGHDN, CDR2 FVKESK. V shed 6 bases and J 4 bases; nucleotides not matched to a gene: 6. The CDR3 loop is CASRPSGGARETQYF. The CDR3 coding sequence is TGTGCCAGCAGGCCTAGCGGGGGGGCTCGAGAGACCCAGTACTTC.

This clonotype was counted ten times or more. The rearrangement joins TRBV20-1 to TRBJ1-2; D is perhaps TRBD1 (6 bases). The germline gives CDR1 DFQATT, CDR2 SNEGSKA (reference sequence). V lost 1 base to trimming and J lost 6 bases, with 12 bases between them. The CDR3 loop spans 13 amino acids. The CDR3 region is CSARGAGVDGYTF. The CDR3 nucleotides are TGCAGTGCTAGAGGTGCAGGGGTTGATGGCTACACCTTC.

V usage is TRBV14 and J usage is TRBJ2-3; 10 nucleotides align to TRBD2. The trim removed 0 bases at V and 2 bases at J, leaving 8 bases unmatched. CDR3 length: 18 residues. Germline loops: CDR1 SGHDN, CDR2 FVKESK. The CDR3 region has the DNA TGTGCCAGCAGCCAAGAACCCCCGCTAGCGGGAGTCACAGATACGCAGTATTTT. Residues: CASSQEPPLAGVTDTQYF. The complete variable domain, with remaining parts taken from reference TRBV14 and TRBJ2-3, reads EAGVTQFPSHSVIEKGQTVTLRCDPISGHDNLYWYRRVMGKEIKFLLHFVKESKQDESGMPNNRFLAERTGGTYSTLKVQPAELEDSGVYFCASSQEPPLAGVTDTQYFGPGTRLTVL.

In DNA, the CDR3 is TGTGCCAGCAGCCAACTTGCGTCTGGAAACACCATATATTTT. Protein product: CASSQLASGNTIYF. The chain uses TRBV3-1 and TRBJ1-3; D remains unclear. The CDR3 is 14 residues long. V shed 2 bases and J shed 1 base, with 6 bases lying between them. Germline CDR1 is LGHDT and CDR2 is YNNKEL (reference sequence).